The 13 T cell receptor beta chains below all came from one sample that was sequenced in a study of blood T cell repertoires in COVID-19. This table comes from immunoSEQ multiplex PCR, and its TCRdb copy is limited to in-frame clones, with some not included. Seen here are about 130,000 clones, roughly 80% observed once, and the top ten hold approximately 9.1%. Material for sequencing was PBMCs or T cells enriched from blood (not recorded which). The receptors shown here come from a man between 50 and 59 years old who had recovered from COVID-19.

J is TRBJ2-2 and V is TRBV2, with D possibly being TRBD1 (5 bases). Germline loops: CDR1 SNHLY, CDR2 FYNNEI. CDR3 size: 13 residues. The ends were cut back, 2 bases at V and 6 bases at J, with 7 bases in the middle. CDR3 DNA: TGTGCCAGCAGTGAACAAGGGGCCGGGGAGCTGTTTTTT. It encodes CASSEQGAGELFF.

V gene TRBV10-3 combines with J gene TRBJ2-1, with 11 bases that match TRBD2. V dropped 6 bases and J dropped 8; count of bases not matched to a gene: 12. Germline V lookup: CDR1 ENHRY, CDR2 SYGVKD. This CDR3 contains 16 residues. CDR3 in DNA: TGTGCCATCAGCGTCAGTAGCGGGGGGGCTTCTGATGAGCAGTTCTTC. It encodes CAISVSSGGASDEQFF.

This chain uses TRBV5-4 with TRBJ1-2; TRBD1 matches at 9 bases. The V segment lost 4 bases and the J segment 2 bases; nucleotides outside the gene matches: 3. Looked up from germline, CDR1 is SGHNT and CDR2 is YYREEE (reference sequence). CDR3 length equals 14 residues. CDR3 protein: CASSPGTGNYGYTF. CDR3 DNA sequence: TGTGCCAGCAGCCCCGGGACAGGGAACTATGGCTACACCTTC.

The chain recombines TRBV19 with TRBJ1-5; 8 nucleotides line up with TRBD1. CDR1 is LNHDA, CDR2 SQIVND, per germline (reference sequence). This CDR3 has 20 amino acids. Trimming at V came to 0 bases and at J to 1 base, leaving 14 bases not matched to a gene. The CDR3 is CASSIDRGQGALLSNQPQHF. CDR3 in DNA: TGTGCCAGTAGTATAGATCGAGGTCAGGGGGCCCTTCTCAGCAATCAGCCCCAGCATTTT.

The rearrangement joins TRBV5-5 to TRBJ1-5, with D possibly TRBD1 on 5 matching bases. The germline CDR1 and CDR2 sequences are SGHKS and YYEKEE (reference sequence). Trimming took 0 bases from V and 6 from J, leaving 13 bases between them. The CDR3 totals 15 residues. CDR3 in amino acids: CASSLAQVGGQPQHF. The CDR3 coding sequence is TGTGCCAGCAGCTTGGCACAGGTGGGGGGTCAGCCCCAGCATTTT. Full variable domain (missing parts from reference TRBV5-5 and TRBJ1-5): DAGVTQSPTHLIKTRGQQVTLRCSPISGHKSVSWYQQVLGQGPQFIFQYYEKEERGRGNFPDRFSARQFPNYSSELNVNALLLGDSALYLCASSLAQVGGQPQHFGDGTRLSIL.

The sample holds a few counts of this clone. The chain joins TRBV19 to TRBJ1-5; tentatively, D is TRBD1 (6 bases). Germline CDR1 and CDR2: LNHDA and SQIVND (reference sequence). This CDR3 contains 16 residues. V lost 0 bases and J 6 bases, leaving 15 bases between the germline ends. Here the CDR3 DNA reads TGTGCCAGTAGTATAGACCACTTCCGGGACACTCAGCCCCAGCATTTT. This sequence encodes CASSIDHFRDTQPQHF.

This chain joins TRBV5-5 and TRBJ2-5; D is possibly TRBD2 (7 bases). CDR1 and CDR2 from the germline V gene are SGHKS and YYEKEE (reference sequence). The CDR3 is 15 amino acids. V was shortened by 0 bases and J by 3 bases, with 12 bases between the two germline ends. In DNA form, the CDR3 reads TGTGCCAGCAGCTTGGATGGGAGGGGGGAAGAGACCCAGTACTTC. Its protein is CASSLDGRGEETQYF.

The chain uses TRBV7-3 and TRBJ2-7; the D gene is possibly TRBD2 (5 bases). Trimming cost V 5 bases and J 3 bases, with 11 bases left between them. CDR3 length: 13 amino acids. Germline-derived CDR1 and CDR2 are SGHTA and FQGTGA. DNA for the CDR3: TGTGCCAGCAGCATAGAAGGGAGCTACGAGCAGTACTTC. The encoded protein is CASSIEGSYEQYF. Filled out from reference TRBV7-3 and TRBJ2-7, the complete variable domain reads GAGVSQTPSNKVTEKGKYVELRCDPISGHTALYWYRQSLGQGPEFLIYFQGTGAADDSGLPNDRFFAVRPEGSVSTLKIQRTERGDSAVYLCASSIEGSYEQYFGPGTRLTVT.

V gene TRBV7-9 combines with J gene TRBJ1-2, with D tentatively TRBD1 (5 bases). CDR3 size: 18 residues. Per germline, CDR1 SEHNR and CDR2 FQNEAQ (reference sequence). Between the trimmed V and J ends, which lost 4 bases and 2 bases, there was a span of 23 bases. DNA for the CDR3: TGTGCCAGCAGCTCACCCAGCGGGGCCCGACAGCCCAACTATGGCTACACCTTC. Its protein product is CASSSPSGARQPNYGYTF.

This clone was observed once. The chain links TRBV27 to TRBJ2-5; D perhaps matches TRBD1 (5 bases). CDR1 and CDR2 (germline): MNHEY, SMNVEV (reference sequence). V was pared by 2 bases and J by 2 bases, with 12 bases between. The CDR3 loop spans 15 amino acids. The CDR3 nucleotides read TGTGCCAGCAGTTTAGTGCGGACAACTCAAGAGACCCAGTACTTC. Translated: CASSLVRTTQETQYF.

This clone showed up just a few times. The chain carries TRBV7-9 and TRBJ1-1; D not certain. The CDR3 is 12 amino acids. V was shortened by 5 bases and J by 5 bases, with 9 bases between the two germline ends. The germline V gene has CDR1 SEHNR and CDR2 FQNEAQ (reference sequence). CDR3 sequence reads: CASSLYRTEAFF. As DNA, the CDR3 is TGTGCCAGCAGCCTATATCGTACTGAAGCTTTCTTT.

The chain has TRBV29-1 and TRBJ1-1; perhaps TRBD1 as D (6 bases). V lost 7 bases to trimming and J lost 0 bases, with 15 bases between them. Germline CDR1 reads SQVTM; CDR2 reads ANQGSEA. This CDR3 comprises 14 residues. CDR3 sequence reads: CSAPSRGLNTEAFF. Written as DNA, the CDR3 is TGCAGCGCCCCGTCCAGGGGACTGAACACTGAAGCTTTCTTT.

This chain links TRBV10-3 with TRBJ2-7; possible D gene TRBD1, 5 bases. Per germline, CDR1 ENHRY and CDR2 SYGVKD. The V end was cut by 8 bases, the J end by 0 bases, with 8 bases between. This CDR3 is built from 12 residues. The CDR3 DNA reads TGTGCCATCGGGGCGGCCTCCTACGAGCAGTACTTC. This codes for CAIGAASYEQYF.